This TCR beta chain originates from a study of T cells expressing NK-cell markers. The length of the CDR3 is 15 residues. The germline V gene has CDR1 LNHDA and CDR2 SQIVND (reference sequence). Notes on the study in general: CD8+ T cells in 5 or 6 donors included dominant NKG2C+ clonotypes at 1.0-7.0%.

In the case of this clonotype: Its antigen remains unknown.

Following a re-call of the 5' RACE reads, TCRdb has one entry per CDR3 protein and lacks DNA. Its table records hundreds of thousands of distinct CDR3 sequences. Material for sequencing was blood T cells: a sorted CD56 or NKG2C T cell subset, CD4+ or CD8+ T cells, or bulk PBMC T cells (not recorded which). The TCR was taken from a woman between 18 and 70 years old in good health. The chain has TRBV19 and TRBJ1-5; the TCRdb call, TRBD1, lacks DNA for checking. The chain's CDR3 is CASNVRPGGNQPQHF.